This entry features one T cell receptor beta chain sequence. Its antigen is unknown. Clones were read by immunoSEQ multiplex PCR, and TCRdb kept only the in-frame ones, dropping some. The sample has more than 100,000 clones, approximately 93% seen once. The germline V gene has CDR1 SGDLS and CDR2 YYNGEE. Trimming stripped 0 bases from V and 5 bases from J, with 9 bases between. This CDR3 is 14 amino acids long. The sample belongs to a study of graft-versus-host responses after intestinal transplantation. Whole-study context: Induction with anti-thymocyte globulin, then tacrolimus and steroids for around three years, was given to all recipients. Study results and caveats: Some GvH clones were seen earlier in gut or blood, suggesting intestinal origin.

The chain links TRBV9 to TRBJ1-5; D might be TRBD1 (6 bases). Sequenced material: unstimulated CD8+ T cells sorted from spleen or lymph node cells, taken before intestinal transplant. The origin of this receptor is a human donor who received an intestinal transplant. As DNA, the CDR3 is TGTGCCAGCAGCGTAGGGGGGCGCGATCAGCCCCAGCATTTT. It codes for CASSVGGRDQPQHF.